The next 9 T cell receptor beta chains were all read from a single sample in a study of T cells in Graves' hyperthyroidism and ophthalmopathy. Amplification of TCR beta CDR3 regions was performed using RNA transcripts as template. The HTBI primer set served for first-round RT-PCR of the TCR CDR3. TCRdb recomputed calls from the multiplex PCR reads with MiXCR, one row per CDR3 protein. This table has fewer than 250,000 distinct CDR3 sequences, around 25% appearing once. Sequencing was performed on blood. The source of these receptors is a woman between 35 and 50 years old with Graves' ophthalmopathy.

This clonotype was seen repeatedly, ten times or more. The V call is TRBV28, the J call TRBJ1-5, with TRBD1 matching over 9 bases. This CDR3 comprises 15 residues. V was clipped by 2 bases and J by 7 bases; unmatched bases: 6. The germline CDR1 and CDR2 sequences are MDHEN and SYDVKM. The CDR3 loop reads CASSLNRGLDQPQHF. The CDR3 bases are TGTGCCAGCAGTTTAAACAGGGGGCTGGACCAGCCCCAGCATTTT.

At least ten counts were recorded for this clonotype. The chain links TRBV19 to TRBJ2-7, with TRBD1 as a possible D gene (6 bases). CDR1 is LNHDA and CDR2 is SQIVND in the germline V gene (reference sequence). V lost 4 bases, J lost 3 bases, and 19 bases lay in between. The CDR3 length is 16 residues. CDR3 sequence: CASSKGDDRHYYEQYF. Written as DNA, the CDR3 is TGTGCCAGTAGTAAGGGGGACGACAGGCATTACTACGAGCAGTACTTC.

There are a few counts of this clonotype. A read error may be the cause here, since a much bigger clone is one base away. CDR3: CASRAPGTVNYGYTF. CDR3 nucleotides: TGTGCCAGCCGAGCACCCGGGACAGTAAACTATGGCTACACCTTC. V and J are TRBV19 and TRBJ1-2; 7 bases map to TRBD1. CDR3 size: 15 residues. CDR1 and CDR2 (germline): LNHDA, SQIVND (reference sequence). Trimming removed 9 bases from V and 2 bases from J; junction bases left unmatched: 12.

This chain links TRBV7-3 with TRBJ2-5, with 7 bases matching TRBD2. CDR3 length equals 15 residues. CDR1 and CDR2 from the germline V gene are SGHTA and FQGTGA. Trimming at V came to 3 bases and at J to 1 base, leaving 5 bases not matched to a gene. The CDR3 loop is CASSLGSGIQETQYF. The DNA for the CDR3 is TGTGCCAGCAGCTTGGGGAGCGGGATCCAAGAGACCCAGTACTTC.

Ten or more counts support this clonotype. The genes are TRBV24-1 and TRBJ2-2; D possibly corresponds to TRBD1 (5 bases). The CDR3 has 17 residues. Trimming took off 2 bases at V and 5 bases at J, with 17 bases between the two ends. Germline V gene sequence: CDR1 KGHDR, CDR2 SFDVKD. The CDR3 reads CATSDSRGAGRTGELFF. The CDR3 nucleotides read TGTGCCACCAGTGATTCCCGTGGGGCAGGGCGGACCGGGGAGCTGTTTTTT.

The V and J genes are TRBV9 and TRBJ1-2, with TRBD1 as a possible D gene (6 bases). V dropped 1 base and J dropped 6 bases, with 16 bases sitting between them. CDR3 length: 15 residues. Looked up from germline, CDR1 is SGDLS and CDR2 is YYNGEE. The CDR3 DNA is TGTGCCAGCAGCGTACGATTACAGGGAGACAATGGCTACACCTTC. Translating it yields CASSVRLQGDNGYTF.

There are many counts of this clonotype. The chain links TRBV28 to TRBJ2-5; maybe TRBD1 (5 bases). Germline V gene data show CDR1 as MDHEN and CDR2 as SYDVKM. The CDR3 sequence is 14 residues long. V was pared by 2 bases and J by 1 base, with 8 bases between. The CDR3: CASSLAGAQETQYF. The CDR3 region has the DNA TGTGCCAGCAGTTTAGCTGGGGCCCAAGAGACCCAGTACTTC.

This clonotype has ten or more counts. The J gene is TRBJ2-2, the V gene TRBV28; no reliable D call. Trimming took 1 base from V and 1 from J, leaving 7 bases between them. CDR3 length: 15 amino acids. Germline lookup yields CDR1 MDHEN and CDR2 SYDVKM. The CDR3 is CASSLFRGNTGELFF. As DNA, the CDR3 is TGTGCCAGCAGTTTATTTCGCGGGAACACCGGGGAGCTGTTTTTT. Combining the CDR3 with reference TRBV28 and TRBJ2-2 gives the whole variable domain DVKVTQSSRYLVKRTGEKVFLECVQDMDHENMFWYRQDPGLGLRLIYFSYDVKMKEKGDIPEGYSVSREKKERFSLILESASTNQTSMYLCASSLFRGNTGELFFGEGSRLTVL.

In its sample, this clonotype was seen many times. The V gene is TRBV6-1, the J gene TRBJ2-5; D possibly corresponds to TRBD1 (6 bases). The CDR3 contains 16 residues. Per germline, CDR1 MNHNS and CDR2 SASEGT. V lost 0 bases, J lost 5 bases, and 16 bases lay in between. CDR3 amino acids: CASSEAAGVAWETQYF. CDR3 nucleotide sequence: TGTGCCAGCAGTGAAGCGGCAGGGGTAGCGTGGGAGACCCAGTACTTC.